These T cell receptor beta chains were read from a single sample in a study of T cell responses to AZD1222 COVID-19 vaccine. Clones were read by immunoSEQ multiplex PCR, and TCRdb kept only the in-frame ones, dropping some. The sample has more than 35,000 clones; roughly 75% are singletons. The sequencing used peripheral blood, collected 28 days after the second dose of the MenACWY control vaccine. All receptors come from an adult who received the MenACWY meningococcal vaccine as a control. Both conserved end residues are part of each CDR3. Clone size is stated in some rows and not others, as once, few, many or a class when expanded.

CDR3aa,j_gene,v_gene,abundance
CATSRPLGGRTGDTQYF,TRBJ2-3,TRBV15,-
CASSSGLRGEYF,TRBJ2-4,TRBV12-3/TRBV12-4,medium-sized
CAASGRGSQYF,TRBJ2-7,TRBV30,-
CASSPMGGLRVYNEQFF,TRBJ2-1,TRBV18,-
CASSPDYEQYF,TRBJ2-7,TRBV11-2,few
CASSRTGTQNIQYF,TRBJ2-4,TRBV7-8,-
CASSLGTGSKNIQYF,TRBJ2-4,TRBV5-8,-
CSVAKGGGTEAFF,TRBJ1-1,TRBV29-1,-
CATGVGSSYEQYF,TRBJ2-7,TRBV15,-
CASSLQEKQFF,TRBJ2-1,TRBV28,-
CAISVELNEKLFF,TRBJ1-4,TRBV10-3,once
CATRGLTEAFF,TRBJ1-1,TRBV19,-
CASSSRDRGTGELFF,TRBJ2-2,TRBV3-1/TRBV3-2,once
CASSLRLGLGGDGYTF,TRBJ1-2,TRBV9,-
CASSEVRGNSPLHF,TRBJ1-6,TRBV3-1/TRBV3-2,-
CASSLSGGAPGELFF,TRBJ2-2,TRBV5-1,-
CASSLSVGVKNGEQYF,TRBJ2-7,TRBV28,-
CAWRSPGTARFGRRGYTF,TRBJ1-2,TRBV30,-
CASSLGERSSPLHF,TRBJ1-6,TRBV7-2,-
CASSATGGLGYTF,TRBJ1-2,TRBV6-4,-
CASSFLAGGASTDTQYF,TRBJ2-3,TRBV7-9,-
CASSLTNGATEAFF,TRBJ1-1,TRBV27,once
CASSRTRNTEAFF,TRBJ1-1,TRBV11-3,-
CASSLTWTGQETQYF,TRBJ2-5,TRBV5-1,once